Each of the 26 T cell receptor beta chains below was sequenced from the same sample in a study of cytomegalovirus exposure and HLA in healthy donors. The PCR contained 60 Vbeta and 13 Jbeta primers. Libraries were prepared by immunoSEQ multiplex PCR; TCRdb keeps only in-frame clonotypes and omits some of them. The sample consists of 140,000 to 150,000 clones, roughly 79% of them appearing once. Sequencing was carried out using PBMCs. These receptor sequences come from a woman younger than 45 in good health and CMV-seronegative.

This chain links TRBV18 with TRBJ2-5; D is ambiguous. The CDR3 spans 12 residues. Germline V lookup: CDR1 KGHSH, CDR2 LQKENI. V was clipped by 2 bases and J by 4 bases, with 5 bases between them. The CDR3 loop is CASSPGTETQYF. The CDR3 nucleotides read TGTGCCAGCTCACCAGGCACAGAGACCCAGTACTTC.

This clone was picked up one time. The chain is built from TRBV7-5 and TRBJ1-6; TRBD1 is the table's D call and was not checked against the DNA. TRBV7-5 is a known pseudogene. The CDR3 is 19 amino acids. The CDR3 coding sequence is TGTGTCAGAAGCTTAGCCCTGCAGGGGGCTTACTCCTATAATTCACCCCTCCACTTT. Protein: CVRSLALQGAYSYNSPLHF.

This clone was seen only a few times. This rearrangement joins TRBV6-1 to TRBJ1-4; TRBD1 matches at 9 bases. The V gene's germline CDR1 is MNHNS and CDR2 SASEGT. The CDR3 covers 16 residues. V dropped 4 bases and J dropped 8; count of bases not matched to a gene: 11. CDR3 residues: CASSAQLQGAGEKLFF. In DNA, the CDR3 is TGTGCCAGCAGTGCCCAATTACAGGGGGCTGGCGAAAAACTGTTTTTT.

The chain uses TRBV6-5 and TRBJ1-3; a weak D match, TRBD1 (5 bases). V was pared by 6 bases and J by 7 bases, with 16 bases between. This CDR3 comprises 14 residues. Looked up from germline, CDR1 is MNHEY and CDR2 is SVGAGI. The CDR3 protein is CASSPGLIGNTIYF. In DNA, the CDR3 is TGTGCCAGCAGCCCAGGGTTAATCGGGAACACCATATATTTT.

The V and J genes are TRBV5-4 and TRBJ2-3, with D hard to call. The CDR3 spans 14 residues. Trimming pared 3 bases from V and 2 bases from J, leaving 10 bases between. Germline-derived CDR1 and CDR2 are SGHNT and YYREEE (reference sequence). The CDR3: CASSSIQATDTQYF. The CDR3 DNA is TGTGCCAGCAGCTCCATCCAAGCCACAGATACGCAGTATTTT.

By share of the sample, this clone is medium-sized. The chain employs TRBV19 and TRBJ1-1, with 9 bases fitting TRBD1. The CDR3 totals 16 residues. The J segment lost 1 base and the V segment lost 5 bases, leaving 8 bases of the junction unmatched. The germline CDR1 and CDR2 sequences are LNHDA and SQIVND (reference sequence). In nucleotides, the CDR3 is TGTGCCAGTAGTTCCCGACAGGGGGGTAGGAACACTGAAGCTTTCTTT. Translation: CASSSRQGGRNTEAFF.

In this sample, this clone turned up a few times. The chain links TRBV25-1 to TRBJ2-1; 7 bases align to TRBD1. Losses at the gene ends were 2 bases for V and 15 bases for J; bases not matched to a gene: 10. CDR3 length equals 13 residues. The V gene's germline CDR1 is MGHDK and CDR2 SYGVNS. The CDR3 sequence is CASSEDLRGRVFF. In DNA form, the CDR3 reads TGTGCCAGCAGTGAAGATTTGAGGGGGCGAGTGTTCTTC.

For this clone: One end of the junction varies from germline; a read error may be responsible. CDR3 in amino acids: CASTLSGVTYEQYF. For the CDR3, the DNA is TGTGCCAGCACCTTATCAGGGGTTACCTACGAGCAGTACTTC. The chain has TRBV11-2 and TRBJ2-7; maybe TRBD1 (6 bases). The germline V gene has CDR1 SGHAT and CDR2 FQNNGV. The CDR3 is made up of 14 amino acids.

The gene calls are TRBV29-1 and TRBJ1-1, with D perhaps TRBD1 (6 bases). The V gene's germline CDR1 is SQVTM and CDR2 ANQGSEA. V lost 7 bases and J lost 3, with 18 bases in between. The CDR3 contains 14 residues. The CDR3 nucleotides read TGCAGCGGTGCCCCAGGGGAGGGTGACACTGAAGCTTTCTTT. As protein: CSGAPGEGDTEAFF.

The CDR3: CASRVTVNQPQHF. The CDR3 nucleotides are TGTGCCAGCAGGGTGACAGTCAATCAGCCCCAGCATTTT. The chain combines TRBV6-5 with TRBJ1-5; weak D call: TRBD1 (5 bases). Per germline, CDR1 MNHEY and CDR2 SVGAGI. This CDR3 is built from 13 residues. V lost 6 bases to trimming and J lost 3 bases, with 9 bases between them.

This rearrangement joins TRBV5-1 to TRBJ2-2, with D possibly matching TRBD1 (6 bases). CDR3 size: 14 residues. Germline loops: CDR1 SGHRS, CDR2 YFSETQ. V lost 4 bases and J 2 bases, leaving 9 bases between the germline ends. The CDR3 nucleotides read TGCGCCAGCAGCAGGGACACCAACACCGGGGAGCTGTTTTTT. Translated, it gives CASSRDTNTGELFF.

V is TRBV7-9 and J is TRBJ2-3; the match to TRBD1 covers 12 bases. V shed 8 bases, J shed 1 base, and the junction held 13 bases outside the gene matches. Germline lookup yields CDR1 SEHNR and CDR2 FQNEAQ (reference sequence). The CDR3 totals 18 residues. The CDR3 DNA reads TGTGCCAGCCAAATGGGGACAGGGGGCATTCGGGGCACAGATACGCAGTATTTT. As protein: CASQMGTGGIRGTDTQYF.

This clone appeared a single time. This chain's CDR3 is CASSLASPSTDTQYF. In DNA, the CDR3 is TGCGCCAGCAGCTTGGCTAGCCCTAGCACAGATACGCAGTATTTT. This sequence joins TRBV5-1 and TRBJ2-3; D possibly corresponds to TRBD2 (5 bases). This CDR3 is built from 15 residues. V lost 0 bases and J lost 0, with 8 bases in between. Germline values: CDR1 SGHRS, CDR2 YFSETQ.

The CDR3 loop is CASSLDRVVDTQYF. Here the CDR3 DNA reads TGTGCCAGCAGTTTGGACAGGGTTGTTGATACGCAGTATTTT. The chain is built from TRBV28 and TRBJ2-3, with 8 bases lining up with TRBD1. Trimming cost V 3 bases and J 6 bases; bases outside gene matches: 5. Germline V CDR1 and CDR2: MDHEN, SYDVKM. The CDR3 is made up of 14 amino acids. Variable domain in full (rest from reference TRBV28 and TRBJ2-3): DVKVTQSSRYLVKRTGEKVFLECVQDMDHENMFWYRQDPGLGLRLIYFSYDVKMKEKGDIPEGYSVSREKKERFSLILESASTNQTSMYLCASSLDRVVDTQYFGPGTRLTVL.

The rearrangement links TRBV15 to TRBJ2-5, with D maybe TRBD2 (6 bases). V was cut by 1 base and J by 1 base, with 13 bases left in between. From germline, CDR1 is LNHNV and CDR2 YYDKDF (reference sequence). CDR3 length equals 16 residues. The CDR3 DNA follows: TGTGCCACCAGCAGAGCAAGCGGGCCGTCCCAAGAGACCCAGTACTTC. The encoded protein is CATSRASGPSQETQYF.

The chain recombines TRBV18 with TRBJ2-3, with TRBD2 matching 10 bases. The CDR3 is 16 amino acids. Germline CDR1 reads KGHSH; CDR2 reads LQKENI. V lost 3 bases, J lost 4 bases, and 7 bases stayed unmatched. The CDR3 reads CASSPPLAGQADTQYF. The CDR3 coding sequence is TGTGCCAGCTCACCCCCACTAGCGGGGCAGGCAGATACGCAGTATTTT.

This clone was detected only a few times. CDR3 loop: CASSLGAGNTEAFF. The CDR3 DNA sequence: TGTGCCAGCAGCTTAGGGGCAGGGAACACTGAAGCTTTCTTT. V is TRBV11-2 and J is TRBJ1-1; D unclear. Germline V gene lookup returns CDR1 SGHAT and CDR2 FQNNGV. V lost 1 base and J 1 base, leaving 7 bases between the germline ends. The CDR3 is 14 amino acids.

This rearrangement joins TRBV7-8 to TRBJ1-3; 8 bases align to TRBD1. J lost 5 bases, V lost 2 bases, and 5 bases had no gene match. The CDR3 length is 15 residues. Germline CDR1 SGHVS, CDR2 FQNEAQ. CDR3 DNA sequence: TGTGCCAGCAGCTTATCGGGGACAGGTAGAAACACCATATATTTT. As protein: CASSLSGTGRNTIYF.

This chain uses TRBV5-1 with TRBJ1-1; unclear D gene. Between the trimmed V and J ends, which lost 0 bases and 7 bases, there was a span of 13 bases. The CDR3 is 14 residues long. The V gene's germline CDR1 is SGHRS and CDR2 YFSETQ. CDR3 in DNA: TGCGCCAGCAGCTTGGCGGGTGCAACTGATGAAGCTTTCTTT. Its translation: CASSLAGATDEAFF. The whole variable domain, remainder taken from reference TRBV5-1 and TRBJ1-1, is KAGVTQTPRYLIKTRGQQVTLSCSPISGHRSVSWYQQTPGQGLQFLFEYFSETQRNKGNFPGRFSGRQFSNSRSEMNVSTLELGDSALYLCASSLAGATDEAFFGQGTRLTVV.

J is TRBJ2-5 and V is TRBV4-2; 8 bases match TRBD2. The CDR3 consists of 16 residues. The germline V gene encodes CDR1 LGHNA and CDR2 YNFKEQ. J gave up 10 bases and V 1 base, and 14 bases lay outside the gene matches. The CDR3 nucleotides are TGTGCCAGCAGCCAAGGGGTTAGCGGGGCCGCCGGGGACCAGTACTTC. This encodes CASSQGVSGAAGDQYF.

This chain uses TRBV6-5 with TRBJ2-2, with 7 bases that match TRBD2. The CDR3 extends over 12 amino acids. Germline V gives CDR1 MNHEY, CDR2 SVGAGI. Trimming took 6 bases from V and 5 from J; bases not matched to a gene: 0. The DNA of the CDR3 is TGTGCCAGCAGCGGGGGGACCGGGGAGCTGTTTTTT. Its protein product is CASSGGTGELFF.

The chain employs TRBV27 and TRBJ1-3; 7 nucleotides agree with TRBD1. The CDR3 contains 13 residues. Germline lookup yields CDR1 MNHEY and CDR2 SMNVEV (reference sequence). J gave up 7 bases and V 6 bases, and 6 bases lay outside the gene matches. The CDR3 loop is CASRTRGGNTIYF. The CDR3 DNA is TGTGCCAGCAGAACGAGAGGGGGCAACACCATATATTTT.

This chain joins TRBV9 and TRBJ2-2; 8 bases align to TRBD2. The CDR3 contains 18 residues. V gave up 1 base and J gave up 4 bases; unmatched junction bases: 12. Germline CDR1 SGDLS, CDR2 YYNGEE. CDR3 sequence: CASSVRESRGGSTGELFF. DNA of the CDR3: TGTGCCAGCAGCGTAAGGGAGTCCCGGGGGGGCAGCACCGGGGAGCTGTTTTTT. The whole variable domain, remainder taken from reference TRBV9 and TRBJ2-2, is DSGVTQTPKHLITATGQRVTLRCSPRSGDLSVYWYQQSLDQGLQFLIQYYNGEERAKGNILERFSAQQFPDLHSELNLSSLELGDSALYFCASSVRESRGGSTGELFFGEGSRLTVL.

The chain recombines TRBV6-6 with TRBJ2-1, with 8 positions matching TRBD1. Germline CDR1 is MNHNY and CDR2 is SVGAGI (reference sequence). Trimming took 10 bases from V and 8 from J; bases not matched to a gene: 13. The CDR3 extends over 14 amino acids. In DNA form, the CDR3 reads TGTGCCACCTCCGGGGACAGGTCCGTCGATGAGCAGTTCTTC. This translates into CATSGDRSVDEQFF.

CDR3 loop: CASSDWAGKTEAFF. CDR3 DNA: TGTGCCAGCAGTGATTGGGCAGGGAAAACTGAAGCTTTCTTT. The genes are TRBV6-1 and TRBJ1-1; weak D call: TRBD1 (5 bases). The CDR3 spans 14 residues. Germline loops: CDR1 MNHNS, CDR2 SASEGT. V was cut by 3 bases and J by 5 bases, with 13 bases left in between.

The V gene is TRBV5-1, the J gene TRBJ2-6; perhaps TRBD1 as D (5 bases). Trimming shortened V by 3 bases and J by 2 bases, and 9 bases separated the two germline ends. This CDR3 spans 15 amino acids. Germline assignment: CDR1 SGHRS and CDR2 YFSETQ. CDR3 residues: CASSSGQPGANVLTF. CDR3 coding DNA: TGCGCCAGCAGCTCAGGGCAGCCTGGGGCCAACGTCCTGACTTTC.